The rows below give T cell receptor beta chains drawn from one sample of a study of blood T cells in healthy people across ages. TCRdb reanalysed the 5' RACE reads using MiXCR and keeps one entry per CDR3 protein. The sample lists roughly 680,000 distinct CDR3 sequences, under 65% occurring once. The sequencing input was blood. The receptor set was obtained from a woman of 80 years or more in good health. Both conserved end residues are part of each CDR3. Fields, in order: J gene, V gene, D gene, clone size, CDR3 DNA, CDR3 protein. The D gene is left open where the match is weak. Size values are once, few and many counts, or a class for expanded clones, and some rows have none.

TRBJ1-1 | TRBV29-1 | TRBD1 | - | TGCAGCGCCGGACAGGGGGCCGACACTGAAGCTTTCTTT | CSAGQGADTEAFF
TRBJ2-7 | TRBV20-1 | - | - | TGCAGTGCTCTAACGTTGCGGGCCGGCTCCTACGAGCAGTACTTC | CSALTLRAGSYEQYF
TRBJ2-1 | TRBV7-2 | - | - | TGTGCCAGCAGCTTAGTCGCAGGGAGAATCCAAGAGACCCAGTTCTTC | CASSLVAGRIQETQFF
TRBJ1-2 | TRBV20-1 | - | - | TGCAGTGCTCGTGACCCAGGGTCGGATGGCTACACCTTC | CSARDPGSDGYTF
TRBJ2-3 | TRBV14 | TRBD2 | - | TGTGCCAGCAGCCAAGATCATCCCCCACTAGCGGGCAATACAGATACGCAGTATTTT | CASSQDHPPLAGNTDTQYF
TRBJ2-7 | TRBV2 | - | - | TGTGCCAGCAGTAGAAGCGGTTACTACGAGCAGTACTTC | CASSRSGYYEQYF
TRBJ1-1 | TRBV5-1 | TRBD1 | - | TGCGCCAACACTTCCGGGACAGGGGGCCCGAACACTGAAGCTTTCTTT | CANTSGTGGPNTEAFF
TRBJ2-2 | TRBV15 | TRBD2 | few | TGTGCCACCAGTAACCCCTCGCGGGAGGGCCAGACCGGGGAGCTGTTTTTT | CATSNPSREGQTGELFF
TRBJ2-2 | TRBV12-3/TRBV12-4 | - | - | TGTGCCACCCGGGGGGCACTAAACACCGGGGAGCTGTTTTTT | CATRGALNTGELFF
TRBJ2-1 | TRBV12-3/TRBV12-4 | TRBD1 | - | TGTGCCAGCTGTCGACAGGGATACAATGAGCAGTTCTTC | CASCRQGYNEQFF
TRBJ1-2 | TRBV6-5 | - | - | TGTGCCAGCTCACGCGGCGGAGGCGGCTACACCTTC | CASSRGGGGYTF
TRBJ2-2 | TRBV5-5 | TRBD1 | - | TGTGCCAGCAGCTTAACCGGGACAGGGGCGATCGGGGAGCTGTTTTTT | CASSLTGTGAIGELFF
TRBJ2-5 | TRBV20-1 | TRBD2 | once | TGCAGTGCTTTGCCTAGCGGGTCCATCGAGACCCAGTACTTC | CSALPSGSIETQYF
TRBJ2-7 | TRBV7-2 | - | few | TGTGCCAGCAGCTTAGCGGGAGGAAGGGGAGAGAACCAGTACTTC | CASSLAGGRGENQYF
TRBJ1-5 | TRBV7-2 | - | - | TGTGCCAGCAGCTTAGGTTACGGATACCATAGCAATCAGCCCCAGCATTTT | CASSLGYGYHSNQPQHF
TRBJ2-3 | TRBV7-9 | - | - | TGTGCCAGCAGCCCTATAAGGCTAGCAGCAGATACGCAGTATTTT | CASSPIRLAADTQYF
TRBJ2-1 | TRBV11-2 | TRBD2 | many | TGTGCCAGCAGCTTAGGGACTAGCGGGAGGGCCTACAATGAGCAGTTCTTC | CASSLGTSGRAYNEQFF
TRBJ2-1 | TRBV12-3/TRBV12-4 | - | - | TGTGCCAGCAGCCCCGCCAGGGGAGCTAGGGATGAGCAGTTCTTC | CASSPARGARDEQFF
TRBJ2-7 | TRBV7-2 | - | - | TGTGCCAGCAGCCGGCAGGGTATGGACGAGCAGTACTTC | CASSRQGMDEQYF
TRBJ1-1 | TRBV2 | - | many | TGTGCCAGCAGTGTGGGGATGAACACTGAAGCTTTCTTT | CASSVGMNTEAFF
TRBJ2-7 | TRBV6-1 | TRBD1 | many | TGTGCCAGCAGCCAACCCAAGGGGACAGTATACGAGCAGTACTTC | CASSQPKGTVYEQYF
TRBJ2-2 | TRBV7-2 | TRBD2 | - | TGTGCCAGCAGCTTAGAGTGGGGAGGGACCGGGGAGCTGTTTTTT | CASSLEWGGTGELFF
TRBJ2-5 | TRBV30 | TRBD1 | - | TGTGCCTGGAGTAAGACCGGGACAGAAGAGACCCAGTACTTC | CAWSKTGTEETQYF
TRBJ2-1 | TRBV12-3/TRBV12-4 | - | - | TGTGCCAGCAGTGGGACCTTCGGGACCACCTACAATGAGCAGTTCTTC | CASSGTFGTTYNEQFF
TRBJ1-1 | TRBV3-1 | - | few | TGTGCCAGCAGCCAACAGAGGGGAATGAACACTGAAGCTTTCTTT | CASSQQRGMNTEAFF
TRBJ1-1 | TRBV7-3 | - | few | TGTGCCAGCAGCCTAAAGCATAGCACTGAAGCTTTCTTT | CASSLKHSTEAFF
TRBJ1-4 | TRBV6-6 | - | once | TGTGCCAGCAGTTACTCGGAGAGGGCCGGGGAAAAACTGTTTTTT | CASSYSERAGEKLFF
TRBJ2-3 | TRBV27 | TRBD2 | many | TGTGCCAGCAGATCCGGGGGGGGTCGCACAGATACGCAGTATTTT | CASRSGGGRTDTQYF
TRBJ2-3 | TRBV5-1 | TRBD1 | - | TGCGCCAGCAGCTTGCAGGGGGAGCGCACAGATACGCAGTATTTT | CASSLQGERTDTQYF
TRBJ1-2 | TRBV16 | TRBD1 | many | TGTGCCAGCAGCCAAACGGACAGGGTAAACTATGGCTACACCTTC | CASSQTDRVNYGYTF
TRBJ2-5 | TRBV9 | - | - | TGTGCCAGCAGCGGAAAAACTAGCCCAGAGACCCAGTACTTC | CASSGKTSPETQYF
TRBJ2-3 | TRBV21-1 | - | few | TGTGCCAGCAGCCGTTCGACTAGCCGAAGCACAGATACGCAGTATTTT | CASSRSTSRSTDTQYF
TRBJ2-7 | TRBV20-1 | - | many | TGCAGTGCTAGTGGTGCCTCCAACGAGCAGTACTTC | CSASGASNEQYF
TRBJ2-7 | TRBV28 | - | few | TGTGCCAGCAGAAGAGGGGACGAGCAGTACTTC | CASRRGDEQYF
TRBJ2-1 | TRBV11-2 | - | many | TGTGCCAGCAGCTTATCTCTTGGCCAGAAGACCAATGAGCAGTTCTTC | CASSLSLGQKTNEQFF
TRBJ1-5 | TRBV5-1 | - | many | TGCGCCAGCAGCTTGGACGGGATGAGCAATCAGCCCCAGCATTTT | CASSLDGMSNQPQHF
TRBJ2-1 | TRBV3-1 | TRBD2 | few | TGTGCCAGCAGCCAAGGGGCTAGCGGCTACAATGAGCAGTTCTTC | CASSQGASGYNEQFF